This T cell receptor beta chain came from a study of T cells in Graves' hyperthyroidism and ophthalmopathy. RNA transcripts yielded amplified TCR beta CDR3 regions. An initial round of RT-PCR targeting the TCR CDR3 relied on the HTBI primer set. From the multiplex PCR reads, TCRdb called clonotypes with MiXCR, one entry per CDR3 protein. The sample records about 840,000 distinct CDR3 sequences, over 35% being singletons. The CDR3 is 13 residues long. CDR1 SNHLY and CDR2 FYNNEI come from the germline V gene. Trimming shortened V by 1 base and J by 5 bases, and 8 bases separated the two germline ends. Not enrolled were patients with uncontrolled infection, other autoimmune disease, pregnancy or lactation. This clonotype came up many times. Its antigen is not known. Study-level points and caveats: A 13 V-J signature model discriminated ophthalmopathy versus stable hyperthyroidism.

The specimen sequenced was blood. This clonotype was sampled from a man aged 18 to 29 with Graves' hyperthyroidism. The rearrangement links TRBV2 to TRBJ2-5; D ambiguous. In nucleotides, the CDR3 is TGTGCCAGCAGTGAAGACCCTTGGGAGACCCAGTACTTC. Protein sequence: CASSEDPWETQYF.